The clone carrying this T cell receptor (beta chain) has at least ten counts. This specimen belongs to a study of HIV-infected children after antiretroviral therapy interruption. Overall study: Interruption group median age around 9.9 years; continuous group about 8 years.

Treatment in this sample: PENTA 11 planned treatment interruption arm or continuous ART arm. The V gene lost 8 bases and the J gene lost 8 bases, with 15 bases spanning the gap. Germline V gene sequence: CDR1 SNHLY, CDR2 FYNNEI. The CDR3 is made up of 12 amino acids. A 3' RACE protocol on RNA, with unique molecular identifiers, produced the TCR library. TCRdb recomputed calls from the 3' RACE reads with MiXCR, one row per CDR3 protein. The sample holds about 89,000 distinct CDR3 sequences; less than 7% are singletons and the top ten take about 1.1%. The clonotype originates from a pool of human donors with HIV. This sample comprised CD45RA+ CD4+ T cells from PBMCs, pooled from several time points, obtained from a donor given antiretroviral therapy, either interrupted or continuous. Subset here: naive CD4+ CD45RA+ CD45RO- T cells. The chain is built from TRBV2 and TRBJ1-2; D unresolved. Written as DNA, the CDR3 is TGTGCCAGCCTGGATATGCGTTGGGGCTACACCTTC. It yields the protein CASLDMRWGYTF. The full variable domain, rest sourced from reference TRBV2 and TRBJ1-2, is EPEVTQTPSHQVTQMGQEVILRCVPISNHLYFYWYRQILGQKVEFLVSFYNNEISEKSEIFDDQFSVERPDGSNFTLKIRSTKLEDSAMYFCASLDMRWGYTFGSGTRLTVV.